This TCR beta chain was retrieved from a study of cytomegalovirus exposure and HLA in healthy donors. Regarding the study as a whole: When analyzed later, the rates of TCR association showed variation by HLA locus, with DRB1 the most and HLA-C the fewest. Common viral pathogens seemed, in a later analysis, to connect with several of the most significant clusters. Researchers catalogued over 150 TCR beta chains as cytomegalovirus-associated.

Primers for the PCR totalled 60 Vbeta and 13 Jbeta. Clones were read by immunoSEQ multiplex PCR, and TCRdb kept only the in-frame ones, dropping some. The sample contains approximately 130,000 clones, 80% to 85% of which appear only once. Germline CDR1 SGHDN, CDR2 FVKESK. This CDR3 region has 15 residues. With V trimmed by 4 bases and J by 7 bases, 5 bases remained unmatched. The table lists this clone with a few counts. No antigen is known for it. This receptor was obtained from a woman in her forties in good health and CMV-seronegative. Sequenced input: PBMCs. The J gene is TRBJ1-6, the V gene TRBV14; 9 nucleotides agree with TRBD1. CDR3 sequence reads: CASSPNRGRNSPLHF. DNA of the CDR3: TGTGCCAGCAGCCCGAACAGGGGGCGGAATTCACCCCTCCACTTT.